Included here is one T cell receptor (beta chain) sequence, with context. Its antigen is unknown. This sample is drawn from a study of CXCR3-negative and CXCR3-positive naive CD8 T cells. Study observations and caveats: In naive cells, CXCR3-negative and CXCR3-positive subsets had similar TRBV-TRBJ usage; memory cells differed.

UMI labels and 5' RACE were used to prepare the TRB cDNA libraries. TCRdb reworked the 5' RACE reads into one entry per CDR3 protein, no DNA. In total, the table holds approximately 56,000 distinct CDR3 sequences. This CDR3 is built from 11 residues. Germline V gene data show CDR1 as SQVTM and CDR2 as ANQGSEA. Sequences were obtained from memory CD8+ T cells from blood. The receptor was isolated from a human donor in good health. Some clones in this sample may be carry-over from other donors' samples. J is TRBJ2-7 and V is TRBV29-1. The CDR3 protein is CSVDWGNEQYF.